The source of this T cell receptor (beta chain) is a study of PD-1 blockade in classical Hodgkin lymphoma. Unmatched junction bases numbered 9, after V lost 3 bases and J lost 1 base. Germline CDR1 and CDR2: SGDLS and YYNGEE. The CDR3 loop spans 16 amino acids. Study-wide points: Newly diagnosed patients had diversity similar to the baseline diversity of complete responders.

Concerning this clone: Its specificity is not known.

Clones were read by immunoSEQ multiplex PCR, and TCRdb kept only the in-frame ones, dropping some. The sample lists approximately 25,000 clones, 84% occurring once. Each patient experienced a relapse that followed autologous stem cell transplantation, and brentuximab vedotin exposure varied. Magnetic negative selection was used to purify CD4+ T cells from PBMCs that had been thawed. The receptor's source is a human donor with classical Hodgkin lymphoma. Material: CD4+ T cells from blood, obtained at baseline. The chain links TRBV9 to TRBJ2-7; the match to TRBD2 covers 8 bases. The CDR3 loop is CASSARAGALSYEQYF. The CDR3 DNA follows: TGTGCCAGCAGCGCCCGAGCGGGGGCCCTATCCTACGAGCAGTACTTC.